The clone carrying this T cell receptor (beta chain) was counted many times. No antigen is known for it. The CDR3 loop spans 16 amino acids. The ends were cut back, 6 bases at V and 6 bases at J, with 24 bases in the middle. Germline CDR1 and CDR2: DFQATT and SNEGSKA (reference sequence). This entry is derived from a study of response to subunit inactivated influenza vaccine. TCRdb passed the RT-PCR reads through MiXCR, listing each CDR3 protein once. This table has more than 250,000 distinct CDR3 sequences, less than 25% appearing once. General study points: Few new T cells, the authors suggested, are recruited by each seasonal influenza vaccination.

Sequenced material: PBMCs from blood, taken approximately 22 months after vaccination. The origin of this receptor is a man in his fifties or sixties who received an inactivated influenza vaccine. The chain links TRBV20-1 to TRBJ1-5; D is uncertain. CDR3 in DNA: TGCAGTGCCGCGGCACTTTTGCGGGGAGGTCGTCAGCCCCAGCATTTT. This encodes CSAAALLRGGRQPQHF.